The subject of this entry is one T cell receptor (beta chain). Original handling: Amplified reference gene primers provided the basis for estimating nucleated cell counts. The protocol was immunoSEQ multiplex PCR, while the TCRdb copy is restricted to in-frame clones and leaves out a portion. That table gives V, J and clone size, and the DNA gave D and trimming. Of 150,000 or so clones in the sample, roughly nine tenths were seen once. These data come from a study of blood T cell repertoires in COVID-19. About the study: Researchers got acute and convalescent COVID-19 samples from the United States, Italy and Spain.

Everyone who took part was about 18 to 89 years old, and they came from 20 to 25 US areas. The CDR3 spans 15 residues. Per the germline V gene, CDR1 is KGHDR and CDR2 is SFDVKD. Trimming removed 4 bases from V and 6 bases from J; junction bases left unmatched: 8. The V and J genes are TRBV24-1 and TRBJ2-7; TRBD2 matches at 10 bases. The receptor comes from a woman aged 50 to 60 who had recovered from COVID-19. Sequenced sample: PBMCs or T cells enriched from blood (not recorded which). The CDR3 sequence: CATSDPGLASGEQYF. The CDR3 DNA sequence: TGTGCCACCAGTGACCCGGGACTAGCGTCAGGCGAGCAGTACTTC.